A selection of T cell receptor beta chains follows, all from one sample in a study of T cell changes during pregnancy in multiple sclerosis. Sequencing was performed with immunoSEQ multiplex PCR; in TCRdb, only in-frame clones are kept and a portion is missing. The table has tens of thousands of clones, approximately 95% seen once. Material: CD8+ T cells from peripheral blood mononuclear cells, obtained in the second trimester of pregnancy. The source of these receptors is a female donor with multiple sclerosis, enrolled in a pregnancy study. Both conserved end residues are trimmed from each CDR3. Fields, in order: V gene, J gene, CDR3 protein.

>TRBV7-8|TRBJ2-1
ASSLVTGAYNEQF
>TRBV27|TRBJ1-2
ASSLRGQDPYNGYT
>TRBV11-2|TRBJ2-1
ASSLGPHGSGSLEQF
>TRBV14|TRBJ2-3
ASSQEGASDTQY
>TRBV30|TRBJ2-6
AWSFGGSGANVLT
>TRBV5-6|TRBJ2-7
ASSFGRATYEQY
>TRBV5-1|TRBJ2-4
ASNAGTSGSLAKNIQY
>TRBV4-2|TRBJ2-5
ASSQEARGTSLETQY
>TRBV5-6|TRBJ2-7
ASSPRREWGEQY
>TRBV27|TRBJ1-5
ASHRRGSNQPQH
>TRBV7-9|TRBJ2-7
ASSPTGTGEQY
>TRBV10-3|TRBJ2-3
AISGDGSVSDTQY
>TRBV19|TRBJ2-3
ASSIGASSTDTQY
>TRBV27|TRBJ2-7
ASSYTGGYEQY
>TRBV7-8|TRBJ2-3
ASSLGFLSSSTDTQY
>TRBV7-9|TRBJ2-3
ASSSTGSPSTDTQY
>TRBV7-6|TRBJ2-3
ASSLRGGITDTQY
>TRBV4-2|TRBJ2-5
ASSQGVGSSGSTQY
>TRBV28|TRBJ2-2
ASSSVAGAGELF
>TRBV19|TRBJ1-1
ASSMGGMNTEAF
>TRBV15|TRBJ2-7
ATSRAPGLAGYYEQY
>TRBV28|TRBJ2-7
ASSTQGSEQY
>TRBV25-1|TRBJ1-4
ASSLNEKLF
>TRBV29-1|TRBJ2-1
SAGRSGSTNEQF
>TRBV7-2|TRBJ1-1
ASSLDVGGGGTEAF
>TRBV27|TRBJ2-3
ASSFFSPTDTQY
>TRBV9|TRBJ1-2
ASSVVAGGYGYT
>TRBV2|TRBJ2-1
ASSEGAGGPNEQF
>TRBV9|TRBJ2-7
ASSDGGEVKQY
>TRBV6-1|TRBJ1-1
ASRFDRGLTEAF
>TRBV7-6|TRBJ2-7
ASSFLGVEQY
>TRBV13|TRBJ2-1
ASSLEAQREHNEQF
>TRBV15|TRBJ2-7
ATSRSYEQY
>TRBV27|TRBJ1-1
ASSLRYRVSTEAF
>TRBV7-8|TRBJ2-7
ASSSGLKYEQY
>TRBV7-9|TRBJ2-2
ASSSGPDRGSGELF
>TRBV2|TRBJ2-7
ASSVSLAGVNEQY
>TRBV5-6|TRBJ1-2
ASSEGTGGGYT
>TRBV9|TRBJ2-7
ASSSDGGIEQY
>TRBV19|TRBJ2-1
ASRPEAGNYNEQF
>TRBV19|TRBJ1-1
ASIHGSVNTEAF